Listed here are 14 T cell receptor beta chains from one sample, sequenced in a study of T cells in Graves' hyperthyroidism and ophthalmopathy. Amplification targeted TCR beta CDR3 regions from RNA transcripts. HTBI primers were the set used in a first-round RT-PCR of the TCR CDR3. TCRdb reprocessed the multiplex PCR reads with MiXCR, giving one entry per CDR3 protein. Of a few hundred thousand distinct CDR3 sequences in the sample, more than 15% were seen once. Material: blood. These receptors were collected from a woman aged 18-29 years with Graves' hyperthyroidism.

The CDR3 spells CAWSVAGQLYEQYF. CDR3 sequence (DNA): TGTGCCTGGAGTGTTGCCGGGCAACTCTACGAGCAGTACTTC. The chain couples TRBV30 to TRBJ2-7; the D is unclear. The germline V gene has CDR1 GTSNPN and CDR2 SVGIG (reference sequence). The CDR3 sequence is 14 residues long. V lost 0 bases and J lost 3, with 12 bases in between.

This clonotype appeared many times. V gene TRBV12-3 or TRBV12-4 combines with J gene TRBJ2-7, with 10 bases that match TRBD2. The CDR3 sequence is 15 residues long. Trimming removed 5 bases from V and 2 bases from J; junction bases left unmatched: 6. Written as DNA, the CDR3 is TGTGCCAGCAGTGTCAGCGGGGGGGCCCCCTACGAGCAGTACTTC. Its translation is CASSVSGGAPYEQYF.

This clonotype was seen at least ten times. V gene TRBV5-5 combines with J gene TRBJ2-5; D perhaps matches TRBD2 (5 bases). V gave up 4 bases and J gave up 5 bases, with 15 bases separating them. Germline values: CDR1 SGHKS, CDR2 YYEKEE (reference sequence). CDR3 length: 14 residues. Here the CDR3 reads CASSEDFGLETQYF. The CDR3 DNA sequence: TGTGCCAGCAGCGAGGACTTCGGGTTGGAGACCCAGTACTTC.

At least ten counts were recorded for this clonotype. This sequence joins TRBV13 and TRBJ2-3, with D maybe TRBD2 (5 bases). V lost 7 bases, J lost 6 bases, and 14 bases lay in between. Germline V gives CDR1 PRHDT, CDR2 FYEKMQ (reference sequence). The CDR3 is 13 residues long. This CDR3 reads CASTSGRGDTQYF. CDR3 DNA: TGTGCCAGCACCTCCGGTCGGGGTGATACGCAGTATTTT.

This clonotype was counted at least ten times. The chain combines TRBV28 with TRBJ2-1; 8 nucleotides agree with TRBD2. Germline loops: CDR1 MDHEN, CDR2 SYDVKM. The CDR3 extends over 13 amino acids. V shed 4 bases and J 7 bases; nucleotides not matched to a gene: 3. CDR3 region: CASSSGLANEQFF. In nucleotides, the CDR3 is TGTGCCAGCAGTTCCGGACTAGCAAATGAGCAGTTCTTC.

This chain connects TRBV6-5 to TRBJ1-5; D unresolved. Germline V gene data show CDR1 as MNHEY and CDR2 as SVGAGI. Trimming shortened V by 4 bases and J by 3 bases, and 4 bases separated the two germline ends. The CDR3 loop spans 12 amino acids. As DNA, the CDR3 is TGTGCCAGCAGTTCCCCCAATCAGCCCCAGCATTTT. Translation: CASSSPNQPQHF.

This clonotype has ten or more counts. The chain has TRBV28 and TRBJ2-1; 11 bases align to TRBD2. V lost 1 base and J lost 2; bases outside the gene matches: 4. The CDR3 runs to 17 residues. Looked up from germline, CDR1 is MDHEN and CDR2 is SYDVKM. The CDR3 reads CASSLYPLAGAYNEQFF. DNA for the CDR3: TGTGCCAGCAGTTTATACCCACTAGCGGGAGCCTACAATGAGCAGTTCTTC.

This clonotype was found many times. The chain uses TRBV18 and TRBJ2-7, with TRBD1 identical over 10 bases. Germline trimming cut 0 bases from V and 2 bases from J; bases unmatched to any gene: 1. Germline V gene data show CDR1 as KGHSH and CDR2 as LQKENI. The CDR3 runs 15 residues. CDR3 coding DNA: TGTGCCAGCTCACCACCCGGGACAGGGGCCTACGAGCAGTACTTC. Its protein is CASSPPGTGAYEQYF.

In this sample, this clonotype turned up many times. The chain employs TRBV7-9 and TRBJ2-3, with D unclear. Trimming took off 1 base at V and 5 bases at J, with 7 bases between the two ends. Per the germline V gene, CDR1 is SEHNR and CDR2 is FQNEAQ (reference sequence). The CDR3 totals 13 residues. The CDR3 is CASSLEIIDTQYF. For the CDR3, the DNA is TGTGCCAGCAGCTTAGAGATAATAGATACGCAGTATTTT.

CDR3 sequence: CATSREAGKLSYEQYF. The CDR3 DNA sequence: TGTGCCACCAGCAGGGAGGCCGGGAAGCTATCCTACGAGCAGTACTTC. V gene TRBV15 combines with J gene TRBJ2-7; D possibly corresponds to TRBD2 (5 bases). This CDR3 spans 16 amino acids. Trimming removed 3 bases at V and 1 base at J, with 16 bases between. Germline CDR1 and CDR2: LNHNV and YYDKDF (reference sequence).

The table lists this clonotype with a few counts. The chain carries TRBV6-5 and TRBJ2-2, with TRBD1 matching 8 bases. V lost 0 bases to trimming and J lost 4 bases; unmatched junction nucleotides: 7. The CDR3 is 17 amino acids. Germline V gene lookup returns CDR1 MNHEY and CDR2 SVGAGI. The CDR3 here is CASSYSISGQGTGELFF. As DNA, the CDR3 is TGTGCCAGCAGTTACTCGATTTCTGGACAGGGCACCGGGGAGCTGTTTTTT.

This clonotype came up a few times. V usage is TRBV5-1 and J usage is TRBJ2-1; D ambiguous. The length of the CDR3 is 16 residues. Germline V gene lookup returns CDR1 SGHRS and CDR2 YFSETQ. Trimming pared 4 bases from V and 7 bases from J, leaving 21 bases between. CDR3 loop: CASSRAGERSGNEQFF. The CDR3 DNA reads TGCGCCAGCAGCCGAGCCGGCGAACGCTCCGGAAATGAGCAGTTCTTC.

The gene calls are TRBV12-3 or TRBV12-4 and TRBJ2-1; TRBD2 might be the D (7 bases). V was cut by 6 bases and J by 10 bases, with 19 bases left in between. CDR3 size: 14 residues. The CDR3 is CASSSTGKGGEQFF. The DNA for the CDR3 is TGTGCCAGCAGCTCCACAGGGAAGGGGGGGGAGCAGTTCTTC.

CDR3 loop: CAISESRTGRGETQYF. CDR3 sequence (DNA): TGTGCCATCAGTGAATCCAGGACAGGGCGAGGAGAGACCCAGTACTTC. J is TRBJ2-5 and V is TRBV10-3; TRBD1 agrees at 8 bases. CDR3 size: 16 residues. V lost 3 bases to trimming and J lost 4 bases; unmatched junction nucleotides: 10. CDR1 is ENHRY, CDR2 SYGVKD, per germline.